Presented here are 20 T cell receptor beta chains from one specimen sequenced in a study of blood T cell repertoires in COVID-19. TCRdb's copy holds only in-frame clones and misses some; the assay was immunoSEQ multiplex PCR. The table shows over 90,000 clones, with over 75% occurring only once. Sequenced material: peripheral blood. These TCRs come from a man aged 50 to 59 with acute or convalescent COVID-19.

The chain employs TRBV27 and TRBJ2-3, with 12 nucleotides matching TRBD2. The CDR3 length is 11 residues. Germline V gene sequence: CDR1 MNHEY, CDR2 SMNVEV (reference sequence). The trim removed 6 bases at V and 14 bases at J, leaving 3 bases unmatched. CDR3: CASRTSGSTYF. CDR3 bases: TGTGCCAGCAGGACTAGCGGGAGTACGTATTTT.

The genes are TRBV5-1 and TRBJ2-1; 11 bases match TRBD2. After removal of 4 bases from V and 4 bases from J, the junction contained 10 bases not matched to a gene. Germline CDR1 reads SGHRS; CDR2 reads YFSETQ. The CDR3 length is 17 residues. CDR3 region: CASSRLTGTSGYNEQFF. The DNA of the CDR3 is TGCGCCAGCAGCAGACTTACCGGGACTAGCGGATACAATGAGCAGTTCTTC.

The chain couples TRBV15 to TRBJ1-4; TRBD1 agrees at 7 bases. V shed 5 bases and J 8 bases; nucleotides not matched to a gene: 11. CDR3 size: 15 residues. Germline assignment: CDR1 LNHNV and CDR2 YYDKDF (reference sequence). The CDR3 DNA is TGTGCCACCAGCCCCCTAGGGGGCGCTGGGGAAAAACTGTTTTTT. Translation gives CATSPLGGAGEKLFF.

The rearrangement joins TRBV14 to TRBJ2-3; TRBD2 agrees at 10 bases. V trimming: 3 bases; J trimming: 2 bases; junction bases outside the gene matches: 5. The CDR3 has 16 amino acids. The germline V gene encodes CDR1 SGHDN and CDR2 FVKESK. The CDR3, as DNA: TGTGCCAGCAGCCACAATAGCGGGAGGCCCACAGATACGCAGTATTTT. This sequence encodes CASSHNSGRPTDTQYF.

Only a few counts were recorded for this clone. V and J are TRBV5-3 and TRBJ2-5, with 7 positions matching TRBD2. TRBV5-3 is placed among ORFs of uncertain function. Trimming removed 4 bases from V and 3 bases from J; junction bases left unmatched: 15. This CDR3 has 17 residues. The CDR3 spells CARSLPPRAGREETQYF. The CDR3 DNA reads TGTGCCAGAAGCCTTCCCCCCAGGGCGGGGAGGGAAGAGACCCAGTACTTC.

This clone was detected only once. The genes are TRBV10-3 and TRBJ1-2, with D possibly TRBD1 on 6 matching bases. Trimming pared 3 bases from V and 7 bases from J, leaving 18 bases between. CDR1 and CDR2 from the germline V gene are ENHRY and SYGVKD. The CDR3 contains 15 residues. The CDR3 sequence is CAISDPRTVLSGYTF. Written as DNA, the CDR3 is TGTGCCATCAGTGACCCACGGACAGTTCTCTCTGGCTACACCTTC.

The chain couples TRBV25-1 to TRBJ2-1, with 7 bases aligning to TRBD2. Trimming cost V 8 bases and J 9 bases; bases outside gene matches: 4. This CDR3 comprises 11 residues. Germline-derived CDR1 and CDR2 are MGHDK and SYGVNS. The CDR3 region has the DNA TGTGCCAGCCTGAGCGGGATTGAGCAGTTCTTC. Its translation: CASLSGIEQFF.

The rearrangement joins TRBV10-2 to TRBJ2-7; a possible D gene is TRBD1 (5 bases). The V end was cut by 6 bases, the J end by 2 bases, with 8 bases between. The CDR3 sequence is 12 residues long. Germline CDR1 and CDR2: WSHSY and SAAADI. The CDR3 DNA sequence: TGCGCCAGCAGACAGGACACCTACGAGCAGTACTTC. Translated, it gives CASRQDTYEQYF.

This clone was counted a single time. The CDR3 DNA reads as TGTGCCAGCTCACCCGACAGGGTTGAAAAACTGTTTTTT. Translated: CASSPDRVEKLFF. This chain connects TRBV18 to TRBJ1-4; 7 nucleotides align to TRBD1. Per germline, CDR1 KGHSH and CDR2 LQKENI. Trimming removed 3 bases from V and 7 bases from J; junction bases left unmatched: 2. CDR3 length: 13 amino acids.

The chain couples TRBV19 to TRBJ1-5; possibly TRBD1 for D (5 bases). V lost 1 base and J lost 0, with 10 bases in between. This CDR3 has 16 amino acids. The germline V gene has CDR1 LNHDA and CDR2 SQIVND (reference sequence). The CDR3 sequence: CASSIGGAFSNQPQHF. CDR3 coding DNA: TGTGCCAGTAGTATAGGCGGGGCGTTTAGCAATCAGCCCCAGCATTTT.

The genes are TRBV27 and TRBJ2-1; D unresolved. The V gene lost 6 bases and the J gene lost 4 bases, with 10 bases spanning the gap. Germline lookup yields CDR1 MNHEY and CDR2 SMNVEV (reference sequence). CDR3 length: 13 residues. The CDR3 nucleotides are TGTGCCAGCAGCCCTGGGCCATACAATGAGCAGTTCTTC. Amino acids: CASSPGPYNEQFF.

The chain combines TRBV6-5 with TRBJ2-7; 8 nucleotides line up with TRBD1. Germline CDR1 is MNHEY and CDR2 is SVGAGI. This CDR3 is built from 15 residues. The ends lost 6 bases at V and 0 bases at J; junction bases unmatched: 7. The CDR3 is CASRKDREASYEQYF. For the CDR3, the DNA is TGTGCCAGCAGAAAGGACAGGGAAGCCTCCTACGAGCAGTACTTC.

The chain carries TRBV4-2 and TRBJ1-4, with D perhaps matching TRBD1 (5 bases). Deletions cut 3 bases from V and 2 bases from J, with 13 bases between. There are 16 residues in the CDR3. CDR1 is LGHNA and CDR2 is YNFKEQ in the germline V gene. This CDR3 reads CASSHSPEGTNEKLFF. CDR3 bases: TGTGCCAGCAGCCATTCCCCGGAGGGGACTAATGAAAAACTGTTTTTT.

The chain employs TRBV5-6 and TRBJ2-7; weak D call: TRBD2 (6 bases). V shed 0 bases and J shed 4 bases, with 8 bases lying between them. This CDR3 is 13 amino acids long. In germline, CDR1 is SGHDT, CDR2 YYEEEE. CDR3 region: CASSLGGDYEQYF. The CDR3 coding sequence is TGTGCCAGCAGCTTGGGCGGGGATTACGAGCAGTACTTC.

The rearrangement joins TRBV11-2 to TRBJ2-1, with D tentatively TRBD2 (6 bases). This CDR3 contains 14 residues. Germline CDR1 and CDR2: SGHAT and FQNNGV. Trimming cost V 8 bases and J 5 bases, with 16 bases left between them. In DNA, the CDR3 is TGTGCCAGCCAGCAGGGAGGTACTAACAATGAGCAGTTCTTC. Translated, it gives CASQQGGTNNEQFF.

The rearrangement links TRBV30 to TRBJ1-2; tentatively, D is TRBD1 (6 bases). V lost 3 bases and J 4 bases, leaving 12 bases between the germline ends. CDR3 size: 13 residues. Germline lookup yields CDR1 GTSNPN and CDR2 SVGIG (reference sequence). CDR3 nucleotide sequence: TGTGCCTGGAGAGAGACAGGCCCCTATGGCTACACCTTC. It is translated as CAWRETGPYGYTF.

This sequence joins TRBV18 and TRBJ2-5; D perhaps matches TRBD1 (5 bases). The CDR3 runs 13 residues. V dropped 1 base and J dropped 3 bases, with 6 bases sitting between them. The germline V gene has CDR1 KGHSH and CDR2 LQKENI. CDR3 bases: TGTGCCAGCTCACCACGACAGAAAGAGACCCAGTACTTC. Translating it yields CASSPRQKETQYF.

The chain has TRBV2 and TRBJ1-1; TRBD1 is a possible D gene (6 bases). With 6 bases removed from V and 1 base from J, the gap between germline ends came to 9 bases. CDR1 and CDR2 from the germline V gene are SNHLY and FYNNEI. The CDR3 has 13 residues. The CDR3 spells CASRKDRNTEAFF. CDR3 nucleotide sequence: TGTGCCAGCAGAAAGGACAGGAACACTGAAGCTTTCTTT.

The chain uses TRBV3-1 (or the pseudogene TRBV3-2) and TRBJ1-1; a weak D match, TRBD1 (5 bases). From germline, CDR1 is LGHDT and CDR2 YNNKEL (reference sequence). The germline V and J ends were trimmed by 1 base and 3 bases, with 15 bases remaining between them. This CDR3 spans 16 amino acids. The CDR3 nucleotides are TGTGCCAGCAGCCAAGCCCGATGGGGCAGTGACACTGAAGCTTTCTTT. It translates to CASSQARWGSDTEAFF.

The CDR3 region is CASSRVPGETQYF. In nucleotides, the CDR3 is TGTGCCAGCTCACGAGTACCCGGAGAGACCCAGTACTTC. The V gene is TRBV18, the J gene TRBJ2-5; D gene uncertain. Germline V lookup: CDR1 KGHSH, CDR2 LQKENI. This CDR3 is 13 amino acids long. Between the trimmed V and J ends, which lost 4 bases and 4 bases, there was a span of 10 bases. Together with reference TRBV18 and TRBJ2-5, the CDR3 gives the full variable domain: NAGVMQNPRHLVRRRGQEARLRCSPMKGHSHVYWYRQLPEEGLKFMVYLQKENIIDESGMPKERFSAEFPKEGPSILRIQQVVRGDSAAYFCASSRVPGETQYFGPGTRLLVL.